The 25 T cell receptor beta chains listed next were all sequenced from one sample in a study of T cell responses to AZD1222 COVID-19 vaccine (dated by TCRdb to 2020 to 2023). The time point label for this specimen denotes: baseline before first vaccination. The treatment or condition label corresponds to: meningococcal conjugate vaccine given as trial control. Library generation was performed with the immunoSEQ multiplex PCR assay. This is the immuneACCESS table as TCRdb keeps it, with only in-frame sequences that have V and J called. A part of the clones is gone; compared with another copy, unresolved V genes explain less than half, and the rest is unexplained. Present in this sample are 80,000 to 100,000 clones, 88% of which were seen just once. The ten most abundant clones make up approximately 10% of the sample. Specimen: peripheral blood, collected on day 0 of MenACWY control vaccination. These receptors were taken from an adult in good health.

The gene calls are TRBV5-1 and TRBJ2-2; D possibly corresponds to TRBD1 (5 bases). V lost 4 bases, J lost 2 bases, and 12 bases lay in between. The CDR3 is 15 amino acids. Germline V lookup: CDR1 SGHRS, CDR2 YFSETQ. The CDR3 nucleotides read TGCGCCAGCAGCCCGGACATTGTCAACACCGGGGAGCTGTTTTTT. It is translated as CASSPDIVNTGELFF.

This chain joins TRBV12-5 and TRBJ1-2; no clear D. Per germline, CDR1 LGHNT and CDR2 FRNRAP. The V gene lost 0 bases and the J gene lost 6 bases, with 17 bases spanning the gap. The CDR3 loop spans 16 amino acids. CDR3 DNA sequence: TGTGCTAGTGGTTTGGTACTAGTCGGACTCGTCAATGGCTACACCTTC. Translation gives CASGLVLVGLVNGYTF. The whole variable domain, remainder taken from reference TRBV12-5 and TRBJ1-2, is DARVTQTPRHKVTEMGQEVTMRCQPILGHNTVFWYRQTMMQGLELLAYFRNRAPLDDSGMPKDRFSAEMPDATLATLKIQPSEPRDSAVYFCASGLVLVGLVNGYTFGSGTRLTVV.

The V call is TRBV4-2, the J call TRBJ2-1; possibly TRBD2 for D (6 bases). Germline CDR1 is LGHNA and CDR2 is YNFKEQ. The V gene lost 0 bases and the J gene lost 1 base, with 13 bases spanning the gap. The CDR3 sequence is 17 residues long. The CDR3 DNA reads TGTGCCAGCAGCCAAGAACAAGGCGGGGCGTCCTACAATGAGCAGTTCTTC. Translated, it gives CASSQEQGGASYNEQFF.

For the CDR3, the DNA is TGTGCCAGTACCCGCTCTCAGGGGGACTCCTATGGCTACACCTTC. This encodes CASTRSQGDSYGYTF. The V call is TRBV19, the J call TRBJ1-2, with TRBD1 matching 7 bases. The CDR3 is made up of 15 amino acids. The V gene end was trimmed by 7 bases and the J gene end by 4 bases; junction bases not matched to a gene: 12. Germline CDR1 and CDR2: LNHDA and SQIVND (reference sequence).

The chain couples TRBV27 to TRBJ2-6; no clear D. The V end lost 2 bases, the J end lost 0 bases, and 2 bases lay between the germline ends. The germline CDR1 and CDR2 sequences are MNHEY and SMNVEV (reference sequence). This CDR3 has 14 residues. The CDR3 loop reads CASSLISGANVLTF. DNA of the CDR3: TGTGCCAGCAGTTTAATCTCTGGGGCCAACGTCCTGACTTTC.

The rearrangement links TRBV7-7 to TRBJ2-7, with TRBD1 matching over 8 bases. The CDR3 extends over 14 amino acids. In germline, CDR1 is SSHAT, CDR2 FNYEAQ (reference sequence). The J segment lost 5 bases and the V segment lost 5 bases, leaving 8 bases of the junction unmatched. The CDR3 reads CASSKGQGRNEQYF. In nucleotides, the CDR3 is TGTGCCAGCAGCAAAGGACAGGGAAGAAACGAGCAGTACTTC.

The chain links TRBV6-5 to TRBJ1-2; no reliable D call. The germline V and J ends were trimmed by 11 bases and 5 bases, with 12 bases remaining between them. CDR3 size: 11 residues. CDR1 and CDR2 (germline): MNHEY, SVGAGI. The CDR3 spells CAVPRAYGYTF. The CDR3 DNA reads TGTGCCGTACCCCGGGCGTATGGCTACACCTTC.

V is TRBV9 and J is TRBJ1-5; 8 bases align to TRBD1. CDR3 size: 14 residues. The J segment lost 6 bases and the V segment lost 3 bases, leaving 5 bases of the junction unmatched. Germline V gives CDR1 SGDLS, CDR2 YYNGEE. This chain's CDR3 is CASSEGTGGQPQHF. CDR3 in DNA: TGTGCCAGCAGCGAGGGGACAGGAGGTCAGCCCCAGCATTTT.

The chain has TRBV28 and TRBJ2-1; tentatively, D is TRBD2 (7 bases). The CDR3 extends over 14 amino acids. Trimming cost V 4 bases and J 4 bases, with 11 bases left between them. Germline CDR1 reads MDHEN; CDR2 reads SYDVKM. CDR3 DNA: TGTGCCAGCAGTTACCGGGGGGCTTACAATGAGCAGTTCTTC. Its translation: CASSYRGAYNEQFF.

V usage is TRBV5-6 and J usage is TRBJ2-5, with D possibly matching TRBD2 (6 bases). From germline, CDR1 is SGHDT and CDR2 YYEEEE. Trimming took 4 bases from V and 4 from J, leaving 11 bases between them. The CDR3 is 13 amino acids. This CDR3 is CASSPPGGETQYF. The CDR3, as DNA: TGTGCCAGCAGCCCCCCCGGGGGAGAGACCCAGTACTTC.

This sequence joins TRBV11-2 and TRBJ1-2; 8 bases are shared with TRBD1. Trimming took 3 bases from V and 4 from J; bases not matched to a gene: 7. Per germline, CDR1 SGHAT and CDR2 FQNNGV. The CDR3 spans 15 residues. The CDR3 reads CASSLGQAGLYGYTF. CDR3 nucleotides: TGTGCCAGCAGCTTGGGACAGGCAGGGCTCTATGGCTACACCTTC.

The V call is TRBV18, the J call TRBJ2-7; D is ambiguous. Looked up from germline, CDR1 is KGHSH and CDR2 is LQKENI. This CDR3 contains 14 residues. The V and J ends lost 2 bases and 2 bases respectively, with 10 bases between them. The CDR3 here is CASSPGQIAYEQYF. The CDR3 nucleotides read TGTGCCAGCTCACCAGGGCAGATAGCCTACGAGCAGTACTTC.

The V call is TRBV19, the J call TRBJ1-5, with 8 bases lining up with TRBD1. The CDR3 runs to 15 residues. From germline, CDR1 is LNHDA and CDR2 SQIVND (reference sequence). V lost 8 bases to trimming and J lost 4 bases; unmatched junction nucleotides: 10. This CDR3 reads CASEDRAPSNQPQHF. The CDR3 region has the DNA TGTGCCAGTGAGGACAGGGCACCCTCGAATCAGCCCCAGCATTTT.

The chain has TRBV4-2 and TRBJ2-3, with TRBD2 matching over 8 bases. Germline assignment: CDR1 LGHNA and CDR2 YNFKEQ. The CDR3 totals 15 residues. V was clipped by 1 base and J by 1 base; unmatched bases: 1. The CDR3 sequence is CASSQATSGTDTQYF. The CDR3 nucleotides are TGTGCCAGCAGCCAAGCGACTAGCGGCACAGATACGCAGTATTTT.

The rearrangement links TRBV10-3 to TRBJ1-1; no definite D call. The CDR3 covers 13 residues. The V end was cut by 8 bases, the J end by 2 bases, with 12 bases between. Germline V gene sequence: CDR1 ENHRY, CDR2 SYGVKD. The CDR3 spells CAIGRTANTEAFF. The CDR3 coding sequence is TGTGCCATCGGCCGGACGGCAAACACTGAAGCTTTCTTT.

This rearrangement joins TRBV5-4 to TRBJ1-1; possible D gene TRBD1, 5 bases. Germline CDR1 SGHNT, CDR2 YYREEE (reference sequence). This CDR3 spans 14 amino acids. The ends were cut back, 2 bases at V and 0 bases at J, with 8 bases in the middle. The CDR3 loop is CASSFSTVNTEAFF. CDR3 nucleotide sequence: TGTGCCAGCAGCTTCTCGACAGTGAACACTGAAGCTTTCTTT.

This rearrangement joins TRBV4-2 to TRBJ1-5; D uncertain. The germline V gene has CDR1 LGHNA and CDR2 YNFKEQ. This CDR3 contains 18 residues. The germline V and J ends were trimmed by 1 base and 2 bases, with 18 bases remaining between them. The CDR3 DNA reads as TGTGCCAGCAGCCAAGTCCGTGAAGGAGGCGACCGCAATCAGCCCCAGCATTTT. It specifies CASSQVREGGDRNQPQHF.

The chain couples TRBV27 to TRBJ2-7, with D tentatively TRBD1 or TRBD2 (5 bases each). CDR3 length: 15 amino acids. CDR1 is MNHEY, CDR2 SMNVEV, per germline (reference sequence). Trimming removed 1 base at V and 0 bases at J, with 10 bases between. In DNA, the CDR3 is TGTGCCAGCAGTTTATGGCCAGGGAGCTCCTACGAGCAGTACTTC. Protein: CASSLWPGSSYEQYF.

This clone was found many times. The J gene is TRBJ1-1, the V gene TRBV27; 7 bases align to TRBD1. The CDR3 has 14 residues. The germline gives CDR1 MNHEY, CDR2 SMNVEV (reference sequence). The ends lost 9 bases at V and 1 base at J; junction bases unmatched: 8. The CDR3 here is CASNRQGPNTEAFF. For the CDR3, the DNA is TGTGCCAGTAACAGACAGGGCCCGAACACTGAAGCTTTCTTT.

The genes are TRBV7-3 and TRBJ2-3; TRBD2 agrees at 8 bases. The J segment lost 6 bases and the V segment lost 8 bases, leaving 13 bases of the junction unmatched. This CDR3 comprises 15 residues. Germline CDR1 and CDR2: SGHTA and FQGTGA. The CDR3 DNA sequence: TGTGCCAGCTCTCCCGGACTAGCCTCGGGGGATACGCAGTATTTT. Amino acid sequence: CASSPGLASGDTQYF.

This chain joins TRBV6-2 or TRBV6-3 and TRBJ1-1; D not resolved. The CDR3 spans 15 residues. Germline values: CDR1 MNHEY, CDR2 SVGEGT. V was cut by 5 bases and J by 0 bases, with 13 bases left in between. The DNA of the CDR3 is TGTGCCAGCAGTAGGGATTTGGCCCTGAACACTGAAGCTTTCTTT. As protein: CASSRDLALNTEAFF.

The rearrangement uses TRBV11-3 and TRBJ2-5; D unclear. CDR3 length equals 15 residues. V was shortened by 1 base and J by 2 bases, with 11 bases between the two germline ends. Germline CDR1 is SGHNT and CDR2 is YENEEA. Here the CDR3 reads CASSLAHGPQETQYF. Here the CDR3 DNA reads TGTGCCAGCAGCTTAGCCCACGGTCCGCAAGAGACCCAGTACTTC.

This rearrangement joins TRBV3-1 (or the pseudogene TRBV3-2) to TRBJ2-5; 10 positions agree with TRBD1. J gave up 2 bases and V 9 bases, and 3 bases lay outside the gene matches. The CDR3 contains 13 residues. Germline loops: CDR1 LGHDT, CDR2 YNNKEL (reference sequence). In DNA form, the CDR3 reads TGTGCCAGTGACAGGGGGCCACAAGAGACCCAGTACTTC. Protein product: CASDRGPQETQYF.

The chain carries TRBV6-6 and TRBJ2-7, with no clear D. Germline values: CDR1 MNHNY, CDR2 SVGAGI (reference sequence). The CDR3 contains 13 residues. V lost 5 bases and J 2 bases, leaving 10 bases between the germline ends. CDR3 in amino acids: CASSPGSPYEQYF. The CDR3 region has the DNA TGTGCCAGCAGTCCCGGTAGCCCCTACGAGCAGTACTTC.

The V call is TRBV3-1 (or the pseudogene TRBV3-2), the J call TRBJ1-1; D is unresolved. The V gene's germline CDR1 is LGHDT and CDR2 YNNKEL (reference sequence). The CDR3 runs 15 residues. The V end was cut by 4 bases, the J end by 2 bases, with 14 bases between. CDR3 nucleotide sequence: TGTGCCAGCAGCCCCACCCAGGACGGAAACACTGAAGCTTTCTTT. As protein: CASSPTQDGNTEAFF.